These 7 T cell receptor beta chains were all obtained from the same sample, sequenced in a study of neoadjuvant anti-PD-1 for oral cavity cancer (TCRdb year 2021). Libraries came from the immunoSEQ multiplex PCR assay. Drawn from immuneACCESS, this table holds only the in-frame rearrangements with V and J called that TCRdb kept. Clones are partly lost; checked studies trace under half to an unresolved V gene and leave the rest unexplained. In this sample the table shows approximately 83,000 clones, about 80% of which occur a single time. The top ten constitute approximately 3.4% of the sample. The sample's time point, from its label and the paper: before neoadjuvant nivolumab. The sample consisted of PBMCs, taken before nivolumab (anti-PD-1) treatment. Source of these receptors: a person aged 35-79 years with oral cavity squamous cell carcinoma.

The chain is built from TRBV11-2 and TRBJ2-2, with 9 bases identical to TRBD1. The germline CDR1 and CDR2 sequences are SGHAT and FQNNGV. Unmatched junction bases numbered 7, after V lost 5 bases and J lost 3 bases. The CDR3 covers 16 residues. CDR3 DNA: TGTGCCAGCAGCCCACGGGACAGGGCCGACACCGGGGAGCTGTTTTTT. It encodes CASSPRDRADTGELFF. Drawing the rest from reference TRBV11-2 and TRBJ2-2, the complete variable domain is EAGVAQSPRYKIIEKRQSVAFWCNPISGHATLYWYQQILGQGPKLLIQFQNNGVVDDSQLPKDRFSAERLKGVDSTLKIQPAKLEDSAVYLCASSPRDRADTGELFFGEGSRLTVL.

The J gene is TRBJ1-5, the V gene TRBV6-5, with D hard to call. The CDR3 consists of 13 residues. In germline, CDR1 is MNHEY, CDR2 SVGAGI. V dropped 6 bases and J dropped 7 bases, with 13 bases sitting between them. CDR3 amino acids: CASRPTRQQPQHF. The CDR3 DNA sequence: TGTGCCAGCAGGCCGACAAGGCAACAGCCCCAGCATTTT.

This clone occurred once. The chain uses TRBV30 and TRBJ2-3, with 8 bases matching TRBD1. This CDR3 is 12 amino acids long. The V gene end was trimmed by 4 bases and the J gene end by 6 bases; junction bases not matched to a gene: 3. Germline V gene data show CDR1 as GTSNPN and CDR2 as SVGIG (reference sequence). The CDR3 loop is CAWNRGWDTQYF. CDR3 in DNA: TGTGCCTGGAACAGGGGGTGGGATACGCAGTATTTT. Full variable domain (rest looked up from reference TRBV30 and TRBJ2-3): SQTIHQWPATLVQPVGSPLSLECTVEGTSNPNLYWYRQAAGRGLQLLFYSVGIGQISSEVPQNLSASRPQDRQFILSSKKLLLSDSGFYLCAWNRGWDTQYFGPGTRLTVL.

The rearrangement links TRBV28 to TRBJ1-1, with D perhaps TRBD1 (5 bases). The germline V gene has CDR1 MDHEN and CDR2 SYDVKM. V was pared by 4 bases and J by 0 bases, with 12 bases between. There are 15 residues in the CDR3. The CDR3, as DNA: TGTGCCAGCAGTTCCCCCAGACAGATGAACACTGAAGCTTTCTTT. It yields the protein CASSSPRQMNTEAFF.

V and J are TRBV6-1 and TRBJ1-1; 7 nucleotides align to TRBD1. The CDR3 runs 14 residues. J was trimmed by 10 bases and V by 7 bases; bases with no gene match: 15. The germline CDR1 and CDR2 sequences are MNHNS and SASEGT. The CDR3 is CASNREGAGVLAFF. The CDR3 region has the DNA TGTGCCAGCAACAGAGAGGGGGCAGGGGTTCTAGCTTTCTTT.

The chain combines TRBV29-1 with TRBJ1-3; D unresolved. Trimming removed 7 bases from V and 0 bases from J, with 7 bases in between. CDR1 is SQVTM, CDR2 ANQGSEA, per germline. The CDR3 is 12 amino acids. In nucleotides, the CDR3 is TGCAGCGCCGTCGTCTCTGGAAACACCATATATTTT. This sequence encodes CSAVVSGNTIYF.

The J gene is TRBJ1-1, the V gene TRBV5-1, with 7 bases lining up with TRBD1. Germline V gene data show CDR1 as SGHRS and CDR2 as YFSETQ. V shed 6 bases and J 0 bases; nucleotides not matched to a gene: 5. This CDR3 has 14 amino acids. CDR3 region: CASTQTGLNTEAFF. The CDR3 region has the DNA TGCGCCAGCACCCAGACAGGGCTGAACACTGAAGCTTTCTTT. The full variable domain, with the rest looked up from reference TRBV5-1 and TRBJ1-1, is KAGVTQTPRYLIKTRGQQVTLSCSPISGHRSVSWYQQTPGQGLQFLFEYFSETQRNKGNFPGRFSGRQFSNSRSEMNVSTLELGDSALYLCASTQTGLNTEAFFGQGTRLTVV.